What follows are 10 T cell receptor beta chains derived from one specimen sequenced in a study of identical twins. TCRdb analysed the 5' RACE reads with MiXCR anew, one entry per CDR3 protein. The sample lists 200,000 to 250,000 distinct CDR3 sequences, over 9.5% occurring once. The data also belong to a second study, concerning yellow fever vaccine responses in identical twins.

The material sequenced was memory (CD45RO+) T cells sorted from blood. The source is a woman under 30 in good health.

This clonotype was recorded a few times. One end of the junction fails to match germline, which may point to a read error. This chain connects TRBV7-7 to TRBJ2-5; D could derive from TRBD1 or TRBD2 (6 bases each). The CDR3 is made up of 15 amino acids. Germline-derived CDR1 and CDR2 are SSHAT and FNYEAQ (reference sequence). The CDR3 here is CASSLDGGPQETQYF. The DNA of the CDR3 is TGTGCTAGCAGCTTAGACGGGGGCCCCCAAGAGACCCAGTACTTC.

This clonotype was recorded many times. CDR3 bases: TGCAGCGCTCCCAACCGGGACAGTGCTAACAATGAGCAGTTCTTC. Encoded protein: CSAPNRDSANNEQFF. The chain couples TRBV29-1 to TRBJ2-1; TRBD1 matches 7 bases. The CDR3 contains 15 residues. The V gene's germline CDR1 is SQVTM and CDR2 ANQGSEA. Losses at the gene ends were 7 bases for V and 5 bases for J; bases not matched to a gene: 14.

This clonotype was recorded at least ten times. The chain combines TRBV29-1 with TRBJ1-5; no clear D. CDR3 size: 15 residues. The germline gives CDR1 SQVTM, CDR2 ANQGSEA. The CDR3, as DNA: TGCAGTGACCGTTGGGAGGAAGCGAGCAATCAGCCCCAGCATTTT. It translates to CSDRWEEASNQPQHF.

This clonotype was counted only a few times. The V call is TRBV4-3, the J call TRBJ1-3; D not certain. The CDR3 loop spans 17 amino acids. V dropped 0 bases and J dropped 0 bases, with 12 bases sitting between them. Per the germline V gene, CDR1 is LGHNA and CDR2 is YSLEER. In DNA form, the CDR3 reads TGCGCCAGCAGCCAAGAATTGGCCGGACTCTCTGGAAACACCATATATTTT. It yields the protein CASSQELAGLSGNTIYF.

This clonotype was found a few times. The chain carries TRBV29-1 and TRBJ1-1; D is unclear. The CDR3 contains 13 residues. The V gene lost 6 bases and the J gene lost 1 base, with 12 bases spanning the gap. Germline CDR1 reads SQVTM; CDR2 reads ANQGSEA. The DNA for the CDR3 is TGCAGCGTCCGAAGGAGCCAGAACACTGAAGCTTTCTTT. This sequence encodes CSVRRSQNTEAFF.

This clonotype was found many times. The CDR3 coding sequence is TGTGCCAGCAGCCCCGTTCTCGGGGGGGAGACCCAGTACTTC. Translating it yields CASSPVLGGETQYF. The V gene is TRBV7-2, the J gene TRBJ2-5, with 7 bases identical to TRBD2. This CDR3 spans 14 amino acids. Germline CDR1 is SGHTA and CDR2 is FQGNSA. With V trimmed by 5 bases and J by 5 bases, 8 bases remained unmatched.

V usage is TRBV6-5 and J usage is TRBJ1-1; D uncertain. Between the trimmed V and J ends, which lost 2 bases and 1 base, there was a span of 11 bases. The CDR3 loop spans 15 amino acids. In germline, CDR1 is MNHEY, CDR2 SVGAGI. Here the CDR3 reads CASSYNLQSNTEAFF. The CDR3 nucleotides are TGTGCCAGCAGTTACAATTTACAGTCGAACACTGAAGCTTTCTTT.

This clonotype was observed a handful of times. This chain connects TRBV24-1 to TRBJ2-2; D unresolved. CDR1 and CDR2 (germline): KGHDR, SFDVKD. Between the trimmed V and J ends, which lost 1 base and 3 bases, there was a span of 8 bases. The CDR3 extends over 15 amino acids. As DNA, the CDR3 is TGTGCCACCAGTGATTTTTACAGAGACACCGGGGAGCTGTTTTTT. The encoded protein is CATSDFYRDTGELFF.

This clonotype was observed a few times. This chain uses TRBV2 with TRBJ2-7; 7 bases match TRBD2. The CDR3 is made up of 13 amino acids. V lost 6 bases, J lost 4 bases, and 6 bases stayed unmatched. The germline V gene has CDR1 SNHLY and CDR2 FYNNEI. The CDR3: CASRLAAKYEQYF. The CDR3 nucleotides read TGTGCCAGCAGGCTAGCGGCCAAGTACGAGCAGTACTTC.

This clonotype was observed a handful of times. The chain carries TRBV2 and TRBJ2-1; a possible D gene is TRBD2 (5 bases). Between the trimmed V and J ends, which lost 11 bases and 5 bases, there was a span of 19 bases. Germline V gene lookup returns CDR1 SNHLY and CDR2 FYNNEI. The CDR3 contains 14 residues. This chain's CDR3 is CAGNAGGSHNEQFF. DNA of the CDR3: TGTGCCGGAAATGCGGGCGGGTCCCACAATGAGCAGTTCTTC. The full variable domain, completed using reference TRBV2 and TRBJ2-1, is EPEVTQTPSHQVTQMGQEVILRCVPISNHLYFYWYRQILGQKVEFLVSFYNNEISEKSEIFDDQFSVERPDGSNFTLKIRSTKLEDSAMYFCAGNAGGSHNEQFFGPGTRLTVL.